Reported below is one T cell receptor beta chain. Its antigen is currently unknown. The V end lost 0 bases, the J end lost 4 bases, and 12 bases lay between the germline ends. This CDR3 spans 15 amino acids. CDR1 SGHTA and CDR2 FQGNSA come from the germline V gene. The entry originates in a study of PD-1 blockade in classical Hodgkin lymphoma. Broader study findings: Before treatment, complete responders showed about the same diversity as newly diagnosed patients.

Only in-frame clones appear in the TCRdb table, and some are missing; sequencing was by immunoSEQ multiplex PCR. This table has tens of thousands of clones, approximately 78% appearing once. The time point here: cycle 4 day 1 (C4D1), after more than five weeks of nivolumab. Each patient experienced a relapse that followed autologous stem cell transplantation, and brentuximab vedotin exposure varied. This specimen consisted of peripheral blood mononuclear cells (PBMCs), obtained before the fourth cycle of nivolumab. The genes are TRBV7-2 and TRBJ1-2; D unresolved. The sequence derives from a human donor with classical Hodgkin lymphoma. In nucleotides, the CDR3 is TGTGCCAGCAGCTTAGCGCATGGCCCCAGCTATGGCTACACCTTC. Its translation is CASSLAHGPSYGYTF.